This T cell receptor beta chain originates from a study of CXCR3-negative and CXCR3-positive naive CD8 T cells. Overall study findings and caveats: In CXCR3-positive naive cells, the TRB CDR3s were more hydrophobic than in CXCR3-negative naive cells.

The libraries of TRB cDNA were constructed through 5' RACE using UMI labels. TCRdb re-called the 5' RACE reads; every CDR3 protein appears as one record, without DNA. Recorded for this sample: some 120,000 distinct CDR3 sequences. As regards this clonotype: Its target is unknown.

Germline V gives CDR1 SGHTA, CDR2 FQGNSA. There are 13 residues in the CDR3. Sequencing was done on a sample of naive CXCR3+ CD8+ T cells from blood. Subset described: CD45RO-CCR7+CD27+CD95- naive CD8+ T cells expressing CXCR3 (TNR3+). V gene TRBV7-2 combines with J gene TRBJ1-1; TCRdb reports TRBD1, a call that lacks DNA to check it against. The sequence came from a human donor in good health. Some clones in this sample may be carry-over from other donors' samples. This CDR3 reads CASSLAGTGFDFF.